One and the same sample provided the 30 T cell receptor beta chains below, sequenced in a study of T cell repertoires in cytomegalovirus infection. TCRdb reprocessed the reads with MiXCR, giving one entry per CDR3 protein. The profile shows about 310,000 distinct CDR3 sequences, around 25% of them singletons. The antigens of these receptors remain unknown. The source material was cultured PBMCs, sampled from culture after CMV antigen stimulation. All receptors derive from a human donor in good health (CMV status not recorded). Some clones in this sample may be carry-over from other donors' samples.

This clonotype was found many times. The V call is TRBV4-3, the J call TRBJ2-5; D assignment may be TRBD1 or TRBD2 (7 bases each). This CDR3 region has 19 residues. Trimming removed 0 bases at V and 4 bases at J, with 24 bases between. The germline gives CDR1 LGHNA, CDR2 YSLEER. The CDR3 loop reads CASSQDHNGLQGRGETQYF. The DNA of the CDR3 is TGCGCCAGCAGCCAAGATCACAACGGCCTACAGGGGAGGGGAGAGACCCAGTACTTC.

V usage is TRBV4-1 and J usage is TRBJ2-3; 12 nucleotides agree with TRBD2. The germline CDR1 and CDR2 sequences are MGHRA and YSYEKL. The CDR3 is 17 residues long. J gave up 5 bases and V 5 bases, and 11 bases lay outside the gene matches. CDR3 sequence reads: CASSEMTSGSGGDTQYF. CDR3 coding DNA: TGCGCCAGCAGCGAAATGACTAGCGGGAGTGGTGGAGATACGCAGTATTTT.

This clonotype was counted only a few times. V and J are TRBV28 and TRBJ2-2, with 8 bases lining up with TRBD1. With 5 bases clipped from V and 3 bases from J, the junction kept 11 bases outside the gene matches. This CDR3 has 17 residues. The germline CDR1 and CDR2 sequences are MDHEN and SYDVKM. The CDR3 loop reads CASSPYRTGWYTGELFF. The CDR3 DNA reads as TGTGCCAGCAGTCCATACAGGACAGGGTGGTACACCGGGGAGCTGTTTTTT.

The chain couples TRBV2 to TRBJ1-1, with D possibly matching TRBD1 (6 bases). This CDR3 comprises 13 residues. The germline V and J ends were trimmed by 7 bases and 4 bases, with 13 bases remaining between them. Germline V CDR1 and CDR2: SNHLY, FYNNEI. CDR3 DNA sequence: TGTGCCAGCATAGGAGGGGGTCGCACTGAAGCTTTCTTT. Amino acid sequence: CASIGGGRTEAFF.

This clonotype was counted many times. The chain couples TRBV7-2 to TRBJ1-5, with a possible D match to TRBD1 (5 bases). The V end lost 6 bases, the J end lost 4 bases, and 16 bases lay between the germline ends. Germline CDR1 and CDR2: SGHTA and FQGNSA. CDR3 length: 15 amino acids. The DNA for the CDR3 is TGTGCCAGCAGGTTCGACAGTCGGGGAAATCAGCCCCAGCATTTT. Translation gives CASRFDSRGNQPQHF. The full variable domain, in which reference TRBV7-2 and TRBJ1-5 provide the parts outside the CDR3, is GAGVSQSPSNKVTEKGKDVELRCDPISGHTALYWYRQSLGQGLEFLIYFQGNSAPDKSGLPSDRFSAERTGGSVSTLTIQRTQQEDSAVYLCASRFDSRGNQPQHFGDGTRLSIL.

This clonotype has just a few counts. V is TRBV7-3 and J is TRBJ1-2; D is perhaps TRBD1 (5 bases). The V gene lost 2 bases and the J gene lost 2 bases, with 9 bases spanning the gap. The V gene's germline CDR1 is SGHTA and CDR2 FQGTGA. The CDR3 contains 14 residues. The CDR3 protein is CASSLYPGNYGYTF. Here the CDR3 DNA reads TGTGCCAGCAGCTTATATCCAGGGAACTATGGCTACACCTTC.

A word on this clonotype: A much bigger clone sits one base away, suggesting this may be a read error. The chain uses TRBV12-3 or TRBV12-4 and TRBJ1-2; D ambiguous. This CDR3 comprises 15 residues. With 2 bases removed from V and 0 bases from J, the gap between germline ends came to 10 bases. CDR3 sequence (DNA): TGTGCCAGCAGTTTAAGGGCGGGAACTAACTATGGCTACACCTTC. Amino acid sequence: CASSLRAGTNYGYTF.

The chain joins TRBV4-2 to TRBJ1-5; perhaps TRBD1 as D (6 bases). CDR3 length: 17 amino acids. Per the germline V gene, CDR1 is LGHNA and CDR2 is YNFKEQ. Trimming stripped 3 bases from V and 5 bases from J, with 20 bases between. For the CDR3, the DNA is TGTGCCAGCAGCCAGGGCCAACCGGGACACTCATATCAGCCCCAGCATTTT. This encodes CASSQGQPGHSYQPQHF.

This clonotype was found once. At one boundary the junction diverges from the germline segment, which might be a read error. This rearrangement joins TRBV7-2 to TRBJ2-5; D gene unclear. The CDR3 has 13 residues. Germline V gene lookup returns CDR1 SGHTA and CDR2 FQGNSA. The CDR3 spells CDSSSTVKETQYF. The CDR3 nucleotides are TGTGACAGCAGCTCCACCGTAAAAGAGACCCAGTACTTC.

At least ten counts were recorded for this clonotype. CDR3 sequence reads: CASSPGGDSNQPQHF. The CDR3 DNA sequence: TGTGCCAGCAGCCCCGGGGGAGATAGCAATCAGCCCCAGCATTTT. The gene calls are TRBV7-8 and TRBJ1-5, with D tentatively TRBD1 (5 bases). Germline CDR1 is SGHVS and CDR2 is FQNEAQ. The CDR3 covers 15 residues. Trimming pared 5 bases from V and 0 bases from J, leaving 11 bases between.

The chain employs TRBV20-1 and TRBJ2-3; 10 bases are a match to TRBD2. This CDR3 spans 15 amino acids. Germline V lookup: CDR1 DFQATT, CDR2 SNEGSKA (reference sequence). With 3 bases clipped from V and 1 base from J, the junction kept 4 bases outside the gene matches. Here the CDR3 DNA reads TGCAGTGCTAGCAAGCTAGCGGGGGGCACAGATACGCAGTATTTT. It specifies CSASKLAGGTDTQYF.

The chain uses TRBV4-1 and TRBJ2-7; D is perhaps TRBD2 (5 bases). The CDR3 loop spans 15 amino acids. Germline values: CDR1 MGHRA, CDR2 YSYEKL. V was cut by 0 bases and J by 2 bases, with 11 bases left in between. The CDR3 here is CASSQDPWGAYEQYF. The CDR3 DNA follows: TGCGCCAGCAGCCAAGATCCTTGGGGAGCCTACGAGCAGTACTTC.

V gene TRBV15 combines with J gene TRBJ2-3; possibly TRBD2 for D (5 bases). Looked up from germline, CDR1 is LNHNV and CDR2 is YYDKDF (reference sequence). The CDR3 covers 15 residues. Deletions cut 2 bases from V and 1 base from J, with 10 bases between. The DNA of the CDR3 is TGTGCCACCAGCAGATTACTAGGAGGCACAGATACGCAGTATTTT. This gives the protein CATSRLLGGTDTQYF. Based on the CDR3 plus reference TRBV15 and TRBJ2-3, the full variable domain is DAMVIQNPRYQVTQFGKPVTLSCSQTLNHNVMYWYQQKSSQAPKLLFHYYDKDFNNEADTPDNFQSRRPNTSFCFLDIRSPGLGDTAMYLCATSRLLGGTDTQYFGPGTRLTVL.

The chain has TRBV6-5 and TRBJ2-7; D tentatively fits TRBD1 or TRBD2 (5 bases each). Trimming shortened V by 6 bases and J by 0 bases, and 9 bases separated the two germline ends. In germline, CDR1 is MNHEY, CDR2 SVGAGI. This CDR3 has 13 amino acids. As DNA, the CDR3 is TGTGCCAGCAGGGGGACCAGCTCCTACGAGCAGTACTTC. Amino acid sequence: CASRGTSSYEQYF.

This clonotype has just a few counts. V is TRBV7-8 and J is TRBJ1-6; D uncertain. This CDR3 has 13 amino acids. Trimming removed 2 bases from V and 8 bases from J, with 7 bases in between. CDR1 SGHVS and CDR2 FQNEAQ come from the germline V gene. The chain's CDR3 is CASSLLRYSPLHF. The DNA for the CDR3 is TGTGCCAGCAGCTTACTTAGATATTCACCCCTCCACTTT.

This clonotype has a handful of counts. The chain combines TRBV4-1 with TRBJ1-3; 7 nucleotides line up with TRBD1. The CDR3 contains 19 residues. Losses at the gene ends were 3 bases for V and 0 bases for J; bases not matched to a gene: 14. Germline V gene sequence: CDR1 MGHRA, CDR2 YSYEKL. The DNA of the CDR3 is TGCGCCAGCAGCCAGGAACGAGGGACAGAACTAATCTCTGGAAACACCATATATTTT. Its translation is CASSQERGTELISGNTIYF.

The chain recombines TRBV7-6 with TRBJ2-7; D is unclear. The CDR3 extends over 14 amino acids. CDR1 and CDR2 (germline): SGHVS, FNYEAQ. V lost 1 base to trimming and J lost 3 bases, with 10 bases between them. This CDR3 is CASSLEGFSYEQYF. The CDR3, as DNA: TGTGCCAGCAGCTTAGAGGGTTTCAGCTACGAGCAGTACTTC.

This chain joins TRBV6-1 and TRBJ2-7; tentatively, D is TRBD2 (6 bases). The CDR3 runs 11 residues. The germline V gene encodes CDR1 MNHNS and CDR2 SASEGT. The V end lost 9 bases, the J end lost 5 bases, and 11 bases lay between the germline ends. DNA of the CDR3: TGTGCCAGTGGGGAGCGGGACGAGCAGTACTTC. Amino acid sequence: CASGERDEQYF.

The chain uses TRBV2 and TRBJ2-1, with a possible D match to TRBD2 (5 bases). Trimming shortened V by 7 bases and J by 7 bases, and 8 bases separated the two germline ends. The CDR3 length is 11 residues. Germline-derived CDR1 and CDR2 are SNHLY and FYNNEI. This CDR3 is CASTRENEQFF. The CDR3, as DNA: TGTGCCAGCACGAGGGAAAATGAGCAGTTCTTC. Full variable domain (missing parts from reference TRBV2 and TRBJ2-1): EPEVTQTPSHQVTQMGQEVILRCVPISNHLYFYWYRQILGQKVEFLVSFYNNEISEKSEIFDDQFSVERPDGSNFTLKIRSTKLEDSAMYFCASTRENEQFFGPGTRLTVL.

The rearrangement uses TRBV5-1 and TRBJ1-6; 10 positions agree with TRBD1. CDR3 size: 14 residues. The V and J ends lost 4 bases and 9 bases, in that order; junction bases with no gene match: 4. Germline V gene lookup returns CDR1 SGHRS and CDR2 YFSETQ. The CDR3 DNA follows: TGCGCCAGCAGCCTCCGGGACAGGGGTTCACCCCTCCACTTT. Its protein product is CASSLRDRGSPLHF.

The genes are TRBV6-4 and TRBJ2-3; 15 bases fit TRBD2. The germline CDR1 and CDR2 sequences are MRHNA and SNTAGT. J was trimmed by 10 bases and V by 8 bases; bases with no gene match: 13. The CDR3 sequence is 16 residues long. Here the CDR3 reads CASLGLAGGTPLSQYF. CDR3 bases: TGTGCCAGCCTGGGACTAGCGGGAGGTACACCTCTATCGCAGTATTTT.

V gene TRBV5-1 combines with J gene TRBJ2-1; perhaps D is TRBD1 or TRBD2 (5 bases each). V lost 4 bases and J lost 5, with 13 bases in between. The CDR3 loop spans 14 amino acids. Germline V gene lookup returns CDR1 SGHRS and CDR2 YFSETQ. CDR3 DNA sequence: TGCGCCAGCAGCCAGGGACGGATTAACAATGAGCAGTTCTTC. Residues: CASSQGRINNEQFF.

The CDR3 loop reads CASSLGARTGELFF. In nucleotides, the CDR3 is TGTGCCAGCAGCTTAGGGGCCCGGACCGGGGAGCTGTTTTTT. This sequence joins TRBV7-2 and TRBJ2-2; D is uncertain. The CDR3 is made up of 14 amino acids. V was clipped by 1 base and J by 5 bases, with 8 bases between them. CDR1 is SGHTA and CDR2 is FQGNSA in the germline V gene.

This chain uses TRBV12-3 or TRBV12-4 with TRBJ2-1; 7 bases fit TRBD1. The CDR3 extends over 14 amino acids. V was clipped by 6 bases and J by 4 bases; unmatched bases: 6. The CDR3 loop is CASRGTALYNEQFF. The CDR3 DNA reads TGTGCCAGCAGGGGGACAGCACTATACAATGAGCAGTTCTTC.

At least ten counts were recorded for this clonotype. This sequence joins TRBV11-3 and TRBJ1-5; unclear D gene. The V end was cut by 4 bases, the J end by 5 bases, with 9 bases between. The germline V gene encodes CDR1 SGHNT and CDR2 YENEEA. This CDR3 spans 13 amino acids. The CDR3 DNA reads TGTGCCAGCAGCTGGGCTTGGGATCAGCCCCAGCATTTT. Its translation: CASSWAWDQPQHF.

This clonotype was seen at least ten times. The V call is TRBV7-2, the J call TRBJ2-3, with D perhaps matching TRBD2 (5 bases). V shed 5 bases and J shed 1 base, with 13 bases lying between them. CDR3 length: 15 residues. Germline CDR1 is SGHTA and CDR2 is FQGNSA. Here the CDR3 DNA reads TGTGCCAGCAGCCTTCGCCGGGGAGGCACAGATACGCAGTATTTT. Protein product: CASSLRRGGTDTQYF. The variable domain in full, with the rest retrieved from reference TRBV7-2 and TRBJ2-3, is GAGVSQSPSNKVTEKGKDVELRCDPISGHTALYWYRQSLGQGLEFLIYFQGNSAPDKSGLPSDRFSAERTGGSVSTLTIQRTQQEDSAVYLCASSLRRGGTDTQYFGPGTRLTVL.

This sequence joins TRBV6-6 and TRBJ2-5, with D perhaps TRBD2 (5 bases). V lost 6 bases, J lost 0 bases, and 14 bases lay in between. Looked up from germline, CDR1 is MNHNY and CDR2 is SVGAGI (reference sequence). The CDR3 runs 15 residues. The CDR3 here is CASSGRTLYQETQYF. The CDR3 DNA reads TGTGCCAGCAGCGGCCGGACTTTGTACCAAGAGACCCAGTACTTC.

V is TRBV20-1 and J is TRBJ2-3; a weak D match, TRBD2 (6 bases). The CDR3 loop spans 15 amino acids. V lost 6 bases, J lost 4 bases, and 20 bases lay in between. Looked up from germline, CDR1 is DFQATT and CDR2 is SNEGSKA (reference sequence). CDR3 residues: CSASPAGGIADTQYF. In DNA, the CDR3 is TGCAGTGCCTCCCCAGCGGGCGGGATCGCAGATACGCAGTATTTT.

The rearrangement uses TRBV19 and TRBJ2-3, with a possible D match to TRBD1 (6 bases). Germline V gene lookup returns CDR1 LNHDA and CDR2 SQIVND (reference sequence). This CDR3 spans 13 amino acids. V was trimmed by 3 bases and J by 3 bases, leaving 7 bases between them. The CDR3 DNA reads TGTGCCAGTAGTATCACAGGGACAGATACGCAGTATTTT. It encodes CASSITGTDTQYF.

This chain joins TRBV9 and TRBJ2-5; D uncertain. Per germline, CDR1 SGDLS and CDR2 YYNGEE. The germline V and J ends were trimmed by 0 bases and 3 bases, with 6 bases remaining between them. The CDR3 covers 13 residues. The CDR3 protein is CASSVASKETQYF. The CDR3 bases are TGTGCCAGCAGCGTAGCCAGCAAAGAGACCCAGTACTTC.